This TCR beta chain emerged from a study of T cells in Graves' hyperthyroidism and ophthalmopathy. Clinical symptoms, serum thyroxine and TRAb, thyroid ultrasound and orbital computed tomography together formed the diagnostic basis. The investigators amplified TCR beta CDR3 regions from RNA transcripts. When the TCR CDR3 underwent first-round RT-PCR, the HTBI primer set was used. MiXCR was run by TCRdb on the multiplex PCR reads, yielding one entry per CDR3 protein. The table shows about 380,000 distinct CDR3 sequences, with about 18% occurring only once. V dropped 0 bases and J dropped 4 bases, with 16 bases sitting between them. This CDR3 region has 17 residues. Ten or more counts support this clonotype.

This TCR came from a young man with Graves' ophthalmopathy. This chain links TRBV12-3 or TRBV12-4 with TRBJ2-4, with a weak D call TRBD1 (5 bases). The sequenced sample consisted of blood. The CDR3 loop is CASSLALWGPQKNIQYF. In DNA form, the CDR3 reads TGTGCCAGCAGTTTAGCGCTTTGGGGCCCCCAGAAAAACATTCAGTACTTC.